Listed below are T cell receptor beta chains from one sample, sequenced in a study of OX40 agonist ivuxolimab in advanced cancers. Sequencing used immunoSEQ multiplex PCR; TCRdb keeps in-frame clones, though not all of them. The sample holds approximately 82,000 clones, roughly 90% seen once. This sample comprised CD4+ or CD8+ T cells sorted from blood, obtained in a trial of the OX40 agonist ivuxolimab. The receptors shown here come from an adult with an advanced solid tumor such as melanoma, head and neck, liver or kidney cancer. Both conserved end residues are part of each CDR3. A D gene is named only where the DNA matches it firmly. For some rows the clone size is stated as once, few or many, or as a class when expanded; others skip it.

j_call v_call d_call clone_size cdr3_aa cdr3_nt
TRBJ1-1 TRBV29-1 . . CSVFRTGNTEAFF TGCAGCGTTTTCCGAACAGGGAACACTGAAGCTTTCTTT
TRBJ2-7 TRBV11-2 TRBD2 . CASSTTSGSSYEQYF TGTGCCAGCAGTACGACTAGCGGGAGCTCCTACGAGCAGTACTTC
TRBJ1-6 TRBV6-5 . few CASGGTPDSPLHF TGTGCCAGCGGTGGAACCCCGGATTCACCCCTCCACTTT
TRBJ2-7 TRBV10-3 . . CAISESTWGTYYEQYF TGTGCCATCAGTGAGTCGACGTGGGGGACGTACTACGAGCAGTACTTC
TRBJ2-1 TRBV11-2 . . CASSFLGTIVNEQFF TGTGCCAGCAGCTTTCTCGGGACCATAGTGAATGAGCAGTTCTTC
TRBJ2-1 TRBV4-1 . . CASSPGREQFF TGCGCCAGCAGCCCTGGCAGGGAGCAGTTCTTC
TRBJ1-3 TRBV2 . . CASTQRGTIYF TGTGCCAGCACCCAGCGCGGTACCATATATTTT
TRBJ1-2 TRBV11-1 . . CASSLNSNGYTF TGTGCCAGCAGCTTGAATTCCAATGGCTACACCTTC
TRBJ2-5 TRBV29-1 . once CSVWGRGGQETQYF TGCAGCGTTTGGGGAAGGGGGGGCCAAGAGACCCAGTACTTC
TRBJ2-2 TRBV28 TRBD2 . CASSPPTSFLGGELFF TGTGCCAGCAGTCCTCCGACTAGCTTCCTCGGCGGGGAGCTGTTTTTT
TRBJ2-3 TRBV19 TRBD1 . CASSINRGEDTQYF TGTGCCAGTAGTATTAACAGGGGAGAAGATACGCAGTATTTT
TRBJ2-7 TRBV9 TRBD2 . CASSVGGTSDYEQYF TGTGCCAGCAGCGTAGGGGGTACTAGCGACTACGAGCAGTACTTC
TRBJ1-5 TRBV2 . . CASTKTSNSNQPQHF TGTGCCAGCACTAAAACCAGTAATAGCAATCAGCCCCAGCATTTT
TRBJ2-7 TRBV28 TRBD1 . CASSRTPGQGTTYEQYF TGTGCCAGCAGTCGTACACCGGGACAGGGGACAACCTACGAGCAGTACTTC
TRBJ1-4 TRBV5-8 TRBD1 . CASSRDRSTREKLFF TGTGCCAGCAGCAGGGACAGATCAACGAGGGAAAAACTGTTTTTT
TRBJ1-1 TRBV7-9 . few CASSSSTEAFF TGTGCCAGCAGCTCCTCAACTGAAGCTTTCTTT
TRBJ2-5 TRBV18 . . CASSSGPEETQYF TGTGCCAGCTCATCAGGACCAGAAGAGACCCAGTACTTC
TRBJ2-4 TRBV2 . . CASSDLTRDSVQYF TGTGCCAGCAGTGACCTGACCCGGGACTCCGTTCAGTACTTC
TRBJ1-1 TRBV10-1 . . CASSESAGPTAEAFF TGCGCCAGCAGTGAGTCCGCAGGGCCCACCGCTGAAGCTTTCTTT
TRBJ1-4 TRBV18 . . CASSPVQGEKLFF TGTGCCAGCTCACCAGTTCAGGGTGAAAAACTGTTTTTT
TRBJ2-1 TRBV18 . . CASSPVGYEQFF TGTGCCAGCTCACCAGTCGGGTATGAGCAGTTCTTC
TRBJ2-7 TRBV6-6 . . CASARGYEQYF TGTGCCAGCGCAAGGGGATACGAGCAGTACTTC
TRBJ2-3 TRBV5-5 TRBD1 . CASSSFPGTGYVDTQYF TGTGCCAGCAGCTCGTTCCCCGGGACAGGGTATGTAGATACGCAGTATTTT
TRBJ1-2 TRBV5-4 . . CASSHQDGSFYGYTF TGTGCCAGCAGCCATCAAGACGGGAGCTTCTATGGCTACACCTTC
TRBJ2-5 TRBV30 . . CAWSVSQPQETQYF TGTGCCTGGAGTGTAAGTCAGCCCCAAGAGACCCAGTACTTC
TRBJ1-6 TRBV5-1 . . CASSLRSRGGNSPLHF TGCGCCAGCAGCTTGAGGTCTCGGGGCGGCAATTCACCCCTCCACTTT
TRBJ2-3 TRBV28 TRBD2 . CASSLRWDLAGAEDTQYF TGTGCCAGCAGTTTAAGATGGGATTTAGCGGGAGCTGAAGATACGCAGTATTTT
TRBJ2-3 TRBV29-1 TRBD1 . CSARGQGAATDTQYF TGCAGCGCCCGGGGACAGGGGGCAGCCACAGATACGCAGTATTTT
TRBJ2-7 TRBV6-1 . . CASSRIYEQYF TGTGCCAGCAGCCGGATCTACGAGCAGTACTTC
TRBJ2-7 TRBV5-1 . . CASSPADLAYEQYF TGCGCCAGCAGCCCGGCGGACCTAGCCTACGAGCAGTACTTC
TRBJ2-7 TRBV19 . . CASSAKLVSYEQYF TGTGCCAGTAGCGCGAAGCTAGTTTCCTACGAGCAGTACTTC
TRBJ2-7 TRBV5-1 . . CASSSGPRAYEQYF TGCGCCAGCAGCTCGGGACCGCGCGCCTACGAGCAGTACTTC
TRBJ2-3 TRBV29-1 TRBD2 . CSVRTGTSFSTDTQYF TGCAGCGTCCGAACCGGGACTAGTTTCTCCACAGATACGCAGTATTTT
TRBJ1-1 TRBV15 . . CAASRDYSRAVTEAFF TGTGCCGCCAGCAGAGATTATTCAAGGGCAGTCACTGAAGCTTTCTTT
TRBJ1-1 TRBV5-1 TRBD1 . CASSPGQGVTEAFF TGCGCCAGCAGCCCCGGACAGGGGGTGACTGAAGCTTTCTTT
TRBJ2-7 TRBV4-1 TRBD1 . CASSQEQAGGHGEQYF TGCGCCAGCAGCCAAGAGCAGGCAGGGGGCCATGGGGAGCAGTACTTC
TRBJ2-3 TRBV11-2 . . CASSSGRDTQYF TGTGCCAGCAGCAGCGGACGGGATACGCAGTATTTT
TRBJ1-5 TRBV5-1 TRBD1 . CASSLSGGDQPQHF TGCGCCAGCAGCTTATCAGGGGGCGATCAGCCCCAGCATTTT
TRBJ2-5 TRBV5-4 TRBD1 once CASSLPGQGRETQYF TGTGCCAGCAGCTTACCGGGACAGGGTCGAGAGACCCAGTACTTC
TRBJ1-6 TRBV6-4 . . CASSEDALGKGRLHF TGTGCCAGCAGTGAGGACGCTTTGGGGAAAGGGAGACTCCACTTT
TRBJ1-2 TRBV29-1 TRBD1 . CSVKAERQGEGYTF TGCAGCGTTAAGGCTGAGAGACAGGGCGAGGGCTACACCTTC
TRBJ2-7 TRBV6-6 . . CASQSPGSYEQYF TGTGCCAGCCAATCCCCAGGGAGCTACGAGCAGTACTTC
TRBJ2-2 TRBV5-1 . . CASSLNVATGELFF TGCGCCAGCAGCTTGAATGTTGCAACCGGGGAGCTGTTTTTT
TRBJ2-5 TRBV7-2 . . CASSLAAGQETQYF TGTGCCAGCAGCCTCGCGGCGGGTCAAGAGACCCAGTACTTC
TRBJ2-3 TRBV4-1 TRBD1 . CASSQDQMGTGFADTQYF TGCGCCAGCAGCCAAGATCAAATGGGGACAGGATTTGCAGATACGCAGTATTTT
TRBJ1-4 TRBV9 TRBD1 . CASSGYRGGEKLFF TGTGCCAGCAGCGGATACAGGGGCGGCGAAAAACTGTTTTTT